This T cell receptor (beta chain) originates from a study of cytomegalovirus exposure and HLA in healthy donors listed by TCRdb under 2017. Background for the entire study: In an earlier analysis of fewer than 750 of the donors, about 260 Gb of sequence data and 90 million to 120 million unique TCR beta sequences from roughly 200 million T cells were reported. About five DR-DQ haplotypes were handled as single units for association and clustering, since linkage in the cohort was strong. Donor age, sex, ethnicity and CMV serostatus were compiled together with the repertoire data. The aim of the study was to test whether cataloging public T cell receptors could identify signatures of past pathogen exposure. On average, roughly 240,000 unique TCR beta nucleotide sequences were sequenced per donor among 398 genotyped donors of the cohort, with 15% to 20% of those sequences being non-productive. Class I and class II HLA loci were covered by the typing at four-digit resolution. In a later analysis, previously published TCR beta repertoires from roughly 710 donors were re-analyzed and high-resolution HLA genotyping was added so that TCR occurrence patterns could be studied. The number of typed donors differed by locus: about 620-640 for A, B, C, DRB1 and DQB1; 500 to 550 for DQA1; 606 for DPA1; and roughly 470 for DPB1. In a later genetic analysis, genome-wide SNP genotypes for about three fifths of the roughly 670 donors were used, and that subset was treated as a discovery cohort. The study combined high-throughput TCR immunosequencing, statistical association of individual TCRs with disease status, and machine learning to predict cytomegalovirus infection status. Among the 398 genotyped donors, around 79% belonged to the genetic ancestry cluster associated with self-reported Caucasian donors. To decide whether each TCR beta V gene segment behaved as functional or pseudogenic, an earlier analysis of nearly 600 of the donors relied on high-throughput TCR beta sequencing. In addition to the first cohort of roughly 700 subjects, a separate validation cohort of 120 different subjects was used. Approximately 310 gigabases of sequencing data and approximately 80 million unique TCR sequences were included in an early release covering about 700 HLA-typed donors. Every repertoire in the discovery cohort had been generated on one and the same sequencing platform. Rather than drawing on any new phenotypic data, the later analysis identified candidate immune exposures from TCR beta sequences and the way those sequences occurred across donors. The study profiled the T cell repertoires of about 720 subjects by immunosequencing and related them to cytomegalovirus serostatus.

The method behind the library was the immunoSEQ multiplex PCR assay. For the multiplex PCR, a mixture combining 60 forward primers for TCR Vbeta segments and 13 reverse primers for TCR Jbeta segments was used. The CDR3 region of rearranged TCR beta genes was amplified from genomic DNA by a multiplex PCR assay. Amplified TCR beta libraries were sequenced as 87-base-pair reads on the Illumina HiSeq System. The study's own analysis went as follows. In a later analysis, about 80 million unique TCR beta chains were counted across the 500 to 850 repertoires, and roughly 10 million of these chains were shared by at least two donors. Raw reads were error-corrected and collapsed into unique sequences by a nearest-neighbor algorithm in which closely related sequences were merged to remove PCR and sequencing errors. To assign V, D and J gene segments, CDR3 sequences were aligned to IMGT reference sequences. Each retained sequence needed at least a six-nucleotide match to both a V gene segment and a J gene segment. Rearrangements were called productive when the CDR3 lacked stop codons and stayed in frame with V and J; all others were non-productive. Following IMGT convention, CDR3 was defined as the stretch from the second conserved V-encoded cysteine up to the conserved J-encoded phenylalanine. In an earlier analysis of around 570 of the donors, sequences lacking an unambiguous match to a single V gene segment were excluded. An earlier analysis of 500 to 600 of the donors classified V segments as functional when productive rearrangements were above 56.7% and as segregating when the standard deviation between donors was above 5%. A statistical classification framework was built to diagnose cytomegalovirus status from the catalog of TCR beta chain sequences. In a later analysis, V and J genes were assigned by comparing TCR nucleotide sequences against IMGT/GENE-DB human TR gene sequences. Using the TCRdist pipeline, a later analysis assigned CDR3 sequences along with most-parsimonious VDJ recombination scenarios. In a later analysis, each TCR beta chain was defined by its CDR3 amino acid sequence together with its V-gene family, and reads without a unique V-gene family were excluded. As a way to deal with suspected cross-contamination and a sequencing artifact, a later analysis dropped hundreds of nucleotide sequences that were highly shared and had low generation probability. In a later analysis, a clonal expansion index for each public chain was calculated from normalized within-repertoire ranks of inferred template counts. In a later analysis, generation probabilities were computed using a VDJ recombination model fitted to out-of-frame rearrangements, and the results were checked against IGoR. A later analysis scored TCR-TCR, TCR-HLA and TCR-CMV co-occurrence with hypergeometric tests, applying a repertoire-size bias correction to TCR pairs. False discovery rates were estimated in a later analysis by permuting HLA or CMV assignments 20 times. In a later analysis, co-occurring TCRs were grouped with DBSCAN, and TCRdist sequence similarity was added when clustering was performed within HLA-allele-positive subsets. Repertoires with fewer than 30,000 or more than 120,000 public chains were left out of co-occurrence clustering, as were five repertoires with anomalous nucleotide sharing. Held by TCRdb, this immuneACCESS table contains in-frame sequences only and omits some clones. Under half of the omission traces to an unresolved V gene where checked; the cause of the rest is unknown. From that table come the V and J calls and clone size; the DNA was used to work out D and trimming. In all, the sample holds 95,000 to 110,000 clones, and roughly four fifths of those were seen once. The ten largest clones add up to about 2% of the sample.

The cohort was made up of under 800 healthy bone marrow donors. Cohort members were all nominally healthy when sampled, although unrecorded immune exposures were likely present. The donor tested CMV seronegative, placing the donor among the 350 or so seronegative members of the cohort. A peripheral blood sample was collected from each donor, and TCR beta sequencing was performed on peripheral blood mononuclear cells. The Qiagen DNeasy Blood Extraction Kit was used to extract genomic DNA from the blood cell samples. The CDR3, cysteine through phenylalanine, is 15 amino acids long. CDR3 DNA only is kept here, 45 bases in frame from base 1. Trimmed from V: 3 bases; trimmed from J: 0 bases; junction bases lacking a gene match: 1. From a lookup of the germline V gene, CDR1 and CDR2 are MGHRA and YSYEKL. This clone was seen a few times. It lacks a known antigen. No quality values exist for individual bases; no much larger clone is one base distant.

Overall study outcomes, separate from this receptor: The presence/absence analyses assumed that sequencing depth was roughly uniform across donors, and that assumption may not be true. A total of roughly 160 TCR beta chains were listed by the study as associated with cytomegalovirus. In a later analysis, HLA-associated TCR beta chains showed more clonal expansion and lower generation probabilities than non-associated chains that were equally common. Strong co-occurrence of HLA alleles, especially DR and DQ, made assigning TCR associations to individual alleles difficult. A further reported finding was that TCR beta sequences accurately predicted the HLA-A and HLA-B alleles for most subjects in the first cohort. Linkage disequilibrium might explain the correlated functional status among segregating V segments, but an unknown experimental factor could not be ruled out. Because HLA typing was missing for some donors at each locus, association tests included only the typed subset. In this cohort, only TCR beta chains were sequenced, and detectable features were limited by the absence of alpha or paired-chain data. CMV serostatus was the only immune exposure information available for the cohort. The classifier was reported to diagnose cytomegalovirus status with high specificity and sensitivity in both the original cohort and the validation cohort. Specific HLA alleles were associated with roughly 17,000 TCR beta sequences at a false discovery rate of 0.05 in a later analysis. An association between a missense DCLRE1C variant and V-gene and J-gene trimming of TCR beta chains was found in a later genetic analysis and replicated in an independent cohort. It was suggested by the authors that the approach could potentially be generalized to other disease states and immunological phenotypes. In vitro tests confirmed that a few of the cytomegalovirus-associated TCR beta chains recognize cytomegalovirus antigens. Because counts were too low, some 17 rarely observed V segments, including chromosome 9 orphons, were excluded from the earlier analysis of some 540 of the donors. Some IMGT-functional V segments, including TRBV6-2 and TRBV6-3, could not be told apart with the 87-base-pair reads, so those segments were excluded. Broadly in line with IMGT annotations, most TCR beta V segments showed up in productive rearrangements about 87% or about 30% of the time in an earlier analysis of around 550 of the donors. In a later analysis, TCR association rates were found to vary across HLA loci, with the most associated TCRs seen for DRB1 alleles and the fewest for HLA-C alleles. Across donors, most TCR sequences were observed very rarely, whereas some public TCRs were present in many individuals. The sequencing pipeline was judged likely to have produced a cluster of highly shared sequence variants as a technical artifact. According to a later analysis, parvovirus B19, influenza, CMV and Epstein-Barr virus appeared linked to several top co-occurrence clusters. According to a later analysis, most CMV-associated TCR beta chains appeared to be HLA-restricted, and the HLA associations seemed to be driven largely by CMV exposure. In a later genetic analysis, fewer N-insertions in productive TCRs were reported among donors in an Asian-associated ancestry cluster than the roughly 710-donor mean.

The clonotype comes from a man aged 18 to 30 in good health and CMV-seronegative. Sequencing input: PBMCs. The rearrangement joined TRBV4-1 to TRBJ1-4, with 7 bases matching TRBD1. This receptor carries the CDR3 CASSHGTATNEKLFF. In nucleotide form, the sequence is TGCGCCAGCAGCCACGGGACAGCAACTAATGAAAAACTGTTTTTT.